This T cell receptor (beta chain) was identified in a study of T cell responses to AZD1222 COVID-19 vaccine. Study-wide results and caveats: Of the AZD1222 recipients, only 5 or 6 were seropositive at baseline. Most donors were white British, females outnumbered males, and clonal diversity was possibly underestimated.

As concerns this clone: The antigen is unknown.

V gave up 7 bases and J gave up 0 bases, with 10 bases separating them. The CDR3 has 14 amino acids. Per the germline V gene, CDR1 is MGHRA and CDR2 is YSYEKL. The table came from immunoSEQ multiplex PCR; TCRdb's copy has only in-frame clones and leaves some out. The table records around 170,000 clones, 90% of them present only once. The rearrangement joins TRBV4-1 to TRBJ2-4, with D hard to call. Here the sequenced sample was peripheral blood, taken on day 0 of AZD1222 vaccination. The sequence came from an adult in good health. CDR3 bases: TGCGCCAGCAAGGACGAGATAGCCAAAAACATTCAGTACTTC. Residues: CASKDEIAKNIQYF.